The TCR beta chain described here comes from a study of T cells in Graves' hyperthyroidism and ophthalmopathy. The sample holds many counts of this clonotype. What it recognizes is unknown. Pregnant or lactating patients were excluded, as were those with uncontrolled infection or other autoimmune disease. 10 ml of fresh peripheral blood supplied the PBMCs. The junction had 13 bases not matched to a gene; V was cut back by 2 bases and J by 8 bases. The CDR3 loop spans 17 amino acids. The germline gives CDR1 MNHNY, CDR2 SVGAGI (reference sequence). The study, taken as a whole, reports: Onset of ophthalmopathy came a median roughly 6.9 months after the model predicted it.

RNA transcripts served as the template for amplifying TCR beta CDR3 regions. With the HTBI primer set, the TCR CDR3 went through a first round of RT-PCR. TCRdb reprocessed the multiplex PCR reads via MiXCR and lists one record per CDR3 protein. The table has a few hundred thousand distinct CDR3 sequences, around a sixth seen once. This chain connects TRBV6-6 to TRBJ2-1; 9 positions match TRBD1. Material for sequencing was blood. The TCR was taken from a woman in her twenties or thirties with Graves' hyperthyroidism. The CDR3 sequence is CASSYSTGGASVYEQFF. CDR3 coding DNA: TGTGCCAGCAGTTACAGTACAGGGGGCGCTTCGGTCTATGAGCAGTTCTTC.